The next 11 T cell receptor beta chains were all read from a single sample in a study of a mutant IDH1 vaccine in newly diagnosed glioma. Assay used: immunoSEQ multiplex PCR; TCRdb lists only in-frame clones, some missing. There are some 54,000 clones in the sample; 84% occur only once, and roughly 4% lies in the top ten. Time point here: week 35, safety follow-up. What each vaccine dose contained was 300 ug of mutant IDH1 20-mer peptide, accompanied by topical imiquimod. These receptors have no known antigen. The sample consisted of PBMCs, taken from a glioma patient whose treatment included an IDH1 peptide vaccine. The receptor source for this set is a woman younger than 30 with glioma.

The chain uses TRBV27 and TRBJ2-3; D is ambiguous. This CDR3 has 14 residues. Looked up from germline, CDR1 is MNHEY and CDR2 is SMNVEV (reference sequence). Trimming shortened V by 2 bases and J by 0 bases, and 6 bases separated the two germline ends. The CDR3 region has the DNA TGTGCCAGCAGTTTAAGTACGAGCACAGATACGCAGTATTTT. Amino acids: CASSLSTSTDTQYF.

CDR3 sequence reads: CASSYSRGGLGEQFF. The CDR3 DNA reads TGTGCCAGCAGTTACTCGCGGGGGGGCCTAGGTGAGCAGTTCTTC. The V and J genes are TRBV6-6 and TRBJ2-1; TRBD2 matches 9 bases. V was clipped by 0 bases and J by 9 bases; unmatched bases: 6. Germline V gene sequence: CDR1 MNHNY, CDR2 SVGAGI (reference sequence). There are 15 residues in the CDR3.

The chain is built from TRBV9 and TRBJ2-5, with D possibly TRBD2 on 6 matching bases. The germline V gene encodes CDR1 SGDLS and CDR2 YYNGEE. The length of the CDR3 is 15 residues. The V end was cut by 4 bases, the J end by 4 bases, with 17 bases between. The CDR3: CASSPDSGLGETQYF. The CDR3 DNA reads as TGTGCCAGCAGCCCAGACAGCGGGTTGGGAGAGACCCAGTACTTC. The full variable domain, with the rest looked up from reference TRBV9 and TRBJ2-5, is DSGVTQTPKHLITATGQRVTLRCSPRSGDLSVYWYQQSLDQGLQFLIQYYNGEERAKGNILERFSAQQFPDLHSELNLSSLELGDSALYFCASSPDSGLGETQYFGPGTRLLVL.

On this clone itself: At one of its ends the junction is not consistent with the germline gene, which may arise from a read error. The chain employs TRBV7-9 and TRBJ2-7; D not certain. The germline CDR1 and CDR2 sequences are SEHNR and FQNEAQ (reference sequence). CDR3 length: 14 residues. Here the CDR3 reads CASSLLQEYSRTDF. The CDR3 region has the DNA TGTGCCAGCAGCTTACTTCAGGAATATTCCCGCACGGACTTC.

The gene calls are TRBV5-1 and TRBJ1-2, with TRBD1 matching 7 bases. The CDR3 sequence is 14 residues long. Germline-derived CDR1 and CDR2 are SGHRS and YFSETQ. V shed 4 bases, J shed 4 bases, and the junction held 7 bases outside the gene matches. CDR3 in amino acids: CASSRQGEAYGYTF. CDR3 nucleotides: TGCGCCAGCAGCCGACAGGGCGAAGCCTATGGCTACACCTTC.

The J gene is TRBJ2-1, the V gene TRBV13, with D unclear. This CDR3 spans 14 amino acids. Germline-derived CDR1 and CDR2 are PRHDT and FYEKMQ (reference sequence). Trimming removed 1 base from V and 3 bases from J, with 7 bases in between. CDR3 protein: CASSLAQDYNEQFF. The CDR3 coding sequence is TGTGCCAGCAGCTTAGCCCAAGACTACAATGAGCAGTTCTTC.

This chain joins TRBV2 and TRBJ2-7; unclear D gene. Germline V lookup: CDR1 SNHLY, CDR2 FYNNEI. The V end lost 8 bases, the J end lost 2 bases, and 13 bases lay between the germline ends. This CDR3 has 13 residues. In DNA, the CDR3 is TGTGCCAGCTTGGGCCACCCCCCCTACGAGCAGTACTTC. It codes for CASLGHPPYEQYF.

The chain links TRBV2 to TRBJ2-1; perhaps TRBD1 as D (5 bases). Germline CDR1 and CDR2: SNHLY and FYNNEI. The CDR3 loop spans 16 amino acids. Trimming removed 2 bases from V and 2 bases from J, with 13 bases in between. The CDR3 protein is CASSEMNRLPYNEQFF. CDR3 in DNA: TGTGCCAGCAGTGAAATGAACAGGCTCCCCTACAATGAGCAGTTCTTC.

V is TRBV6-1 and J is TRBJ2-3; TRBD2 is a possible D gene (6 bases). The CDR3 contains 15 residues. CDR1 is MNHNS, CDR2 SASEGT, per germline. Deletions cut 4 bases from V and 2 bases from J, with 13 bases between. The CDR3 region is CASSVGDFYTDTQYF. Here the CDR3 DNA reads TGTGCCAGCAGTGTGGGGGACTTCTACACAGATACGCAGTATTTT.

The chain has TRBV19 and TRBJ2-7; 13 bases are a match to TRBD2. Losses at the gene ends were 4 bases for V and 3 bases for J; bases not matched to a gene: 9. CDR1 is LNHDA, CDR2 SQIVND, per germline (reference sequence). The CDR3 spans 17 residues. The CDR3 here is CASSRTSGSADHYEQYF. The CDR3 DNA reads TGTGCCAGTAGTAGGACTAGCGGGAGTGCGGATCACTACGAGCAGTACTTC.

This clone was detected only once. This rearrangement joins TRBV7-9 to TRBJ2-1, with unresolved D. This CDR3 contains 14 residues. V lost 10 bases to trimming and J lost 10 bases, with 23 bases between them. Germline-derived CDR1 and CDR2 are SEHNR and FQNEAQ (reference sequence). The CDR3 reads CAISQTQRVYEQFF. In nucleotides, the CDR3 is TGTGCCATCTCGCAGACGCAAAGGGTTTACGAGCAGTTCTTC.